This section outlines one TCR beta chain sequence together with its context. The sample belongs to a study of blood T cell repertoires in COVID-19. At the level of the study: Both acute and convalescent COVID-19 samples were obtained from the United States, Italy and Spain. Sources were T cells, B-cell-depleted T cells, or PBMCs; the material itself was cDNA or gDNA.

The CDR3 loop spans 16 amino acids. V shed 1 base, J shed 2 bases, and the junction held 5 bases outside the gene matches. Germline V gene data show CDR1 as LGHNA and CDR2 as YNFKEQ. Original methodology: Estimates of nucleated cell counts were drawn from the amplification of reference gene primers. Here immunoSEQ multiplex PCR was the method, and the copy in TCRdb shows in-frame clones only, minus some. V, J and clone size were drawn from that table, and D and trimming were deduced from the DNA. The sample holds 200,000 to 250,000 clones, roughly 85% seen once. The chain has TRBV4-2 and TRBJ2-5, with 9 bases identical to TRBD2. Sequencing was carried out using peripheral blood. The sequence came from a woman aged 80 or over with acute or convalescent COVID-19. CDR3 DNA sequence: TGTGCCAGCAGCCAAGGGGGTCTAGCGGGGCAAGAGACCCAGTACTTC. This encodes CASSQGGLAGQETQYF.